The next 12 T cell receptor delta chains were all read from a single sample in a study of gamma-delta T cells after stem cell transplantation. TCRdb called clones from the RT-PCR reads again using CATT. The sample consists of over a thousand delta-chain clones, 1.8% of them appearing once. Sequencing was carried out using gamma-delta T cells. Source of these receptors: a human donor. It is not recorded whose cells these are; they may come from a transplant donor.

A remark on this clone: The mismatch at residue 9 between this DNA's translation and the TCRdb protein of a much larger clone likely reflects a read error; the protein shown is translated from the DNA. This chain uses TRDV2 with TRDJ1; the D gene is possibly TRDD3 (5 bases). In germline, CDR1 is GEAIGNYY, CDR2 EKD. Trimming pared 0 bases from V and 0 bases from J, leaving 19 bases between. The CDR3 is made up of 18 amino acids. CDR3 in amino acids: CACDTVGPSGSNTDKLIF. Written as DNA, the CDR3 is TGTGCCTGTGACACCGTAGGTCCCTCTGGGTCAAACACCGATAAACTCATCTTT.

This clone was found a few times. The chain links TRDV2 to TRDJ1; D perhaps matches TRDD3 (6 bases). The CDR3 contains 15 residues. The V gene lost 0 bases and the J gene lost 2 bases, with 12 bases spanning the gap. CDR1 and CDR2 (germline): GEAIGNYY, EKD. The CDR3 reads CACDTMGVSTDKLIF. CDR3 bases: TGTGCCTGTGACACCATGGGGGTTAGTACCGATAAACTCATCTTT.

This clone was counted between two and nine times. This chain uses TRDV2 with TRDJ3; TRDD3 matches at 13 bases. J was trimmed by 1 base and V by 5 bases; bases with no gene match: 7. In germline, CDR1 is GEAIGNYY, CDR2 EKD. The CDR3 spans 19 residues. The CDR3 loop reads CACVQLGDTGSWDTRQMFF. CDR3 coding DNA: TGTGCCTGTGTTCAACTGGGGGATACGGGGTCCTGGGACACCCGACAGATGTTTTTC.

This clone was seen more than once but under ten times. A far larger clone is just one base off, so this is likely a read error. V and J are TRDV2 and TRDJ2; perhaps TRDD3 as D (5 bases). Trimming removed 3 bases at V and 3 bases at J, with 16 bases between. Germline V CDR1 and CDR2: GEAIGNYY, EKD. The CDR3 is made up of 16 amino acids. The CDR3 sequence: CACDDVPGGLTAQLFF. Written as DNA, the CDR3 is TGTGCCTGTGACGACGTACCGGGGGGCCTGACAGCACAACTCTTCTTT.

In this sample, this clone is medium-sized. A far larger clone is one nucleotide away, so this likely arose from a read error. The rearrangement uses TRDV2 and TRDJ1; 7 nucleotides match TRDD3. V was clipped by 7 bases and J by 2 bases; unmatched bases: 6. Germline V gives CDR1 GEAIGNYY, CDR2 EKD. This CDR3 spans 13 amino acids. CDR3 region: CACFRIRTDKLIF. DNA for the CDR3: TGTGCCTGCTTTCGGATACGGACCGATAAACTCATCTTT.

This clone came up a few times. It is likely a read error: a sequence one base away is far more abundant. The sample contains more than one DNA sequence encoding this CDR3. The chain joins TRDV2 to TRDJ2, with 11 bases identical to TRDD3. CDR1 and CDR2 from the germline V gene are GEAIGNYY and EKD. The V segment lost 1 base and the J segment 8 bases; nucleotides outside the gene matches: 14. This CDR3 is 18 amino acids long. CDR3 region: CACDTVGDTLSRPAQLFF. The CDR3 region has the DNA TGTGCCTGTGACACGGTGGGGGATACGCTTTCGAGGCCGGCACAACTCTTCTTT.

Concerning this clone: TCRdb's protein for this DNA is that of a much larger clone and differs from the translation at residues 8 and 9, likely a read error; the protein shown is the DNA translation. The J gene is TRDJ1, the V gene TRDV2, with TRDD3 matching over 9 bases. The germline V gene has CDR1 GEAIGNYY and CDR2 EKD. The CDR3 totals 18 residues. The V and J ends lost 0 bases and 1 base, in that order; junction bases with no gene match: 11. This chain's CDR3 is CACDTVSEPGDTTDKLIF. The CDR3 DNA sequence: TGTGCCTGTGACACCGTTTCCGAACCGGGGGATACCACCGATAAACTCATCTTT.

The chain has TRDV2 and TRDJ2; 8 nucleotides line up with TRDD3. The V segment lost 3 bases and the J segment 3 bases; nucleotides outside the gene matches: 5. The CDR3 is 15 residues long. The germline V gene encodes CDR1 GEAIGNYY and CDR2 EKD. The CDR3 here is CACDVLGGLTAQLFF. The CDR3 region has the DNA TGTGCCTGTGACGTACTGGGGGGCCTGACAGCACAACTCTTCTTT.

Points on this clone: It is likely a read error: a sequence one base away is far more abundant. The J gene is TRDJ3, the V gene TRDV2; TRDD3 matches 9 bases. The CDR3 spans 21 residues. Germline assignment: CDR1 GEAIGNYY and CDR2 EKD. CDR3 bases: TGTGCCTGTGACACCGGGGGACTGGGGGACCTCAGCTCCTGGGGCACCCGACAGATGTTTTTC. It translates to CACDTGGLGDLSSWGTRQMFF.

This clone was counted only a few times. A much larger clone lies one base from this, so it may be a read error. The same CDR3 arises from other DNA sequences in this sample as well. The chain links TRDV2 to TRDJ3, with D tentatively TRDD3 (5 bases). Germline V lookup: CDR1 GEAIGNYY, CDR2 EKD. The CDR3 consists of 19 residues. Here the CDR3 DNA reads TGTGCCTGTGACACCGTCGGAGGAGGGGGCTCCTGGGACACCCGGCAGATGTTTTTC. Protein: CACDTVGGGGSWDTRQMFF.

About this clone itself: This clone may be a read error of a much larger clone one base away. This sequence joins TRDV2 and TRDJ1; D may be TRDD1 (6 bases). The CDR3 is 21 amino acids. Germline V CDR1 and CDR2: GEAIGNYY, EKD. The V gene lost 0 bases and the J gene lost 4 bases, with 32 bases spanning the gap. CDR3 protein: CACDTLFSNLRGNKWSDKLIF. In DNA form, the CDR3 reads TGTGCCTGTGACACCCTCTTCTCCAACCTCAGGGGAAATAAGTGGAGCGATAAACTCATCTTT.

The chain recombines TRDV2 with TRDJ1; 10 bases line up with TRDD3. From germline, CDR1 is GEAIGNYY and CDR2 EKD. With 3 bases clipped from V and 10 bases from J, the junction kept 10 bases outside the gene matches. This CDR3 is built from 14 residues. The CDR3 reads CACDLLGDGGRLIF. CDR3 DNA sequence: TGTGCCTGTGACTTACTGGGGGATGGGGGTCGACTCATCTTT.